This is a list of T cell receptor beta chains from one sample in a study of cytomegalovirus exposure and HLA in healthy donors. Repertoires were generated with immunoSEQ multiplex PCR, while TCRdb's copy carries only in-frame clones and drops some. This sample has about 110,000 clones, with about 86% found just once. Sample: PBMCs. The receptors come from a woman in her 30s in good health and CMV-seronegative. CDR3s include the opening cysteine and the closing phenylalanine or tryptophan.

v_call	cdr3_length	cdr3_aa
TRBV9	16	CASSVARGLAGDTQYF
TRBV25-1	15	CASRGDRGNTGELFF
TRBV7-9	15	CASSLILGAKNIQYF
TRBV27	14	CASRSTGLQETQYF
TRBV2	16	CASRGLLAGEGETQYF
TRBV7-2	14	CASSQGPTSNEQFF
TRBV5-1	15	CASTLTSGRALEQYF
TRBV14	17	CASSQYRGDRRNYGYTF
TRBV7-3	16	CASSPYLPENTGELFF
TRBV2	16	CASSEVPWGRDEKLFF
TRBV29-1	14	CSAMEGDGLSEQYF
TRBV9	15	CASSVGYGQDYRRYF
TRBV4-2	16	CASSQEASGGTYEQYF
TRBV7-7	15	CASSLAVGGTDTQYF
TRBV6-5	15	CASSRGERSNYGYTF
TRBV2	13	CASRKTGVDEQYF
TRBV10-3	15	CAISESGTRHYEQYF
TRBV19	14	CASSTTLAGEPQFF
TRBV6-1	13	CASIRTRSQTQYF
TRBV5-6	14	CASSPGVSYYEQYF
TRBV7-2	14	CASSFWAGSDTQYF
TRBV2	14	CASSWTESNQPQHF
TRBV6-1	15	CASSERQGADYEQYF
TRBV7-9	14	CASSPGTGHQPQHF
TRBV5-1	16	CASSLKRQRGGDTQYF
TRBV5-6	13	CASSFELSGELFF
TRBV5-1	15	CASSLGDTGNQPQHF
TRBV6-6	10	CASTTGSLHF
TRBV19	15	CASSSSGTGVGPLHF
TRBV11-2	13	CASSFSGYTEAFF
TRBV6-5	12	CASSLGTGGYTF
TRBV6-1	13	CASGREATTEAFF
TRBV28	14	CASSVTANNEKLFF
TRBV9	18	CASSPRAPYLTGANVLTF
TRBV6-1	15	CASREPTGGFTEAFF
TRBV6-1	13	CASRTSGRNEQYF
TRBV7-8	13	CASSLNSRELVFF
TRBV7-9	14	CASSPSTIGYTIYF
TRBV7-3	15	CASSPERGGYNEQFF
TRBV28	17	CASSTSRTSGRTGELFF
TRBV19	16	CASSIGVEQGLYEAFF
TRBV28	13	CASRAGGGYGYTF
TRBV9	15	CASSLAGTGDQPQHF